These 29 T cell receptor beta chains were sequenced from one sample in a study of cytomegalovirus exposure and HLA in healthy donors. With 60 Vbeta and 13 Jbeta primers, the PCR was carried out. Data came from immunoSEQ multiplex PCR; TCRdb stores just in-frame clones and leaves some out. This sample yields 300,000 or so clones, of which roughly 86% are seen a single time; about 2% belongs to the top ten. Material for sequencing was PBMCs. The source of these receptors is a woman aged 40 to 50 in good health and CMV-seropositive.

The CDR3 region has the DNA TGCGCCAGCAGCTTGGTCACTAGCGGGTTAGAGCAGTTCTTC. Translation: CASSLVTSGLEQFF. The genes are TRBV5-1 and TRBJ2-1, with TRBD2 identical over 9 bases. This CDR3 has 14 residues. V lost 0 bases and J lost 10; bases outside the gene matches: 5. Germline values: CDR1 SGHRS, CDR2 YFSETQ.

The gene calls are TRBV7-9 and TRBJ2-1; no definite D call. Germline lookup yields CDR1 SEHNR and CDR2 FQNEAQ (reference sequence). The CDR3 extends over 14 amino acids. Trimming pared 1 base from V and 2 bases from J, leaving 6 bases between. CDR3 region: CASSLDATYNEQFF. CDR3 coding DNA: TGTGCCAGCAGCTTAGATGCTACCTACAATGAGCAGTTCTTC.

V is TRBV4-2 and J is TRBJ1-4; weak D call: TRBD1 (6 bases). V dropped 0 bases and J dropped 16 bases, with 21 bases sitting between them. The germline V gene has CDR1 LGHNA and CDR2 YNFKEQ. CDR3 length: 15 residues. Here the CDR3 DNA reads TGTGCCAGCAGCCAAGATACAGGGCCGAACCCCAAAGGGTTTTTT. Translation gives CASSQDTGPNPKGFF.

This clone has only one observation. Other DNA sequences from this sample encode an identical CDR3 as well. The rearrangement links TRBV19 to TRBJ2-7, with TRBD2 matching 8 bases. CDR1 LNHDA and CDR2 SQIVND come from the germline V gene (reference sequence). The CDR3 has 14 residues. Losses at the gene ends were 3 bases for V and 0 bases for J; bases not matched to a gene: 1. In DNA, the CDR3 is TGTGCCAGTAGTATTAGCGGGACCTCCTACGAGCAGTACTTC. It translates to CASSISGTSYEQYF.

In its sample, this clone was seen once. The chain has TRBV19 and TRBJ2-7, with 9 positions matching TRBD1. V lost 5 bases, J lost 1 base, and 3 bases stayed unmatched. The CDR3 runs to 14 residues. Germline CDR1 reads LNHDA; CDR2 reads SQIVND (reference sequence). CDR3 protein: CASSSTGGSYEQYF. The CDR3 nucleotides are TGTGCCAGTAGTTCGACAGGGGGATCCTACGAGCAGTACTTC. Full variable domain (missing parts from reference TRBV19 and TRBJ2-7): DGGITQSPKYLFRKEGQNVTLSCEQNLNHDAMYWYRQDPGQGLRLIYYSQIVNDFQKGDIAEGYSVSREKKESFPLTVTSAQKNPTAFYLCASSSTGGSYEQYFGPGTRLTVT.

The V and J genes are TRBV28 and TRBJ2-3, with a possible D match to TRBD2 (6 bases). Deletions cut 3 bases from V and 1 base from J, with 11 bases between. CDR3 length equals 15 residues. The germline V gene has CDR1 MDHEN and CDR2 SYDVKM. CDR3 protein: CASSLGGMGTDTQYF. CDR3 sequence (DNA): TGTGCCAGCAGTTTGGGCGGGATGGGCACAGATACGCAGTATTTT.

The rearrangement links TRBV4-3 to TRBJ2-1; D possibly corresponds to TRBD1 (7 bases). The V end was cut by 4 bases, the J end by 4 bases, with 14 bases between. The CDR3 spans 15 residues. CDR1 and CDR2 from the germline V gene are LGHNA and YSLEER. Here the CDR3 reads CASSLGQGGYNEQFF. In nucleotides, the CDR3 is TGCGCCAGCAGCCTGGGCCAGGGGGGTTACAATGAGCAGTTCTTC.

A remark on this clone: Other DNA variants within this sample encode the same CDR3. The CDR3 DNA sequence: TGTGCCAGCGGACCCGGGACAGGGGTTTATCAGCCCCAGCATTTT. Amino acids: CASGPGTGVYQPQHF. The rearrangement links TRBV6-6 to TRBJ1-5, with 10 bases fitting TRBD1. This CDR3 has 15 residues. The J segment lost 5 bases and the V segment lost 8 bases, leaving 9 bases of the junction unmatched. Per germline, CDR1 MNHNY and CDR2 SVGAGI (reference sequence).

The J gene is TRBJ1-4, the V gene TRBV28; 8 bases agree with TRBD1. The CDR3 extends over 15 amino acids. J gave up 8 bases and V 2 bases, and 7 bases lay outside the gene matches. The germline V gene has CDR1 MDHEN and CDR2 SYDVKM. The CDR3 loop is CASSLSGRGREKLFF. The CDR3 coding sequence is TGTGCCAGCAGTTTAAGCGGCAGGGGGCGAGAAAAACTGTTTTTT.

The gene calls are TRBV6-1 and TRBJ2-1; TRBD1 aligns across 8 bases. The trim removed 3 bases at V and 6 bases at J, leaving 10 bases unmatched. CDR1 and CDR2 (germline): MNHNS, SASEGT. This CDR3 is built from 16 residues. The CDR3 sequence is CASSDRTGMFRNEQFF. The CDR3, as DNA: TGTGCCAGCAGTGACAGGACAGGGATGTTTCGCAATGAGCAGTTCTTC.

The chain has TRBV5-4 and TRBJ1-3; D unclear. There are 15 residues in the CDR3. V shed 2 bases and J shed 0 bases, with 9 bases lying between them. Germline CDR1 reads SGHNT; CDR2 reads YYREEE (reference sequence). Here the CDR3 DNA reads TGTGCCAGCAGCTTAGACATTCACTCTGGAAACACCATATATTTT. The encoded protein is CASSLDIHSGNTIYF.

V gene TRBV27 combines with J gene TRBJ1-4; D gene ambiguous. CDR3 size: 15 residues. V lost 5 bases and J 2 bases, leaving 12 bases between the germline ends. Germline CDR1 MNHEY, CDR2 SMNVEV (reference sequence). The CDR3 sequence: CASSPARFTNEKLFF. DNA of the CDR3: TGTGCCAGCAGTCCTGCGCGGTTCACTAATGAAAAACTGTTTTTT.

This clone occurred a few times. The chain couples TRBV5-6 to TRBJ2-7; TRBD2 matches at 9 bases. Germline loops: CDR1 SGHDT, CDR2 YYEEEE. This CDR3 comprises 15 residues. V dropped 3 bases and J dropped 4; count of bases not matched to a gene: 8. CDR3 residues: CASSWGASGTYEQYF. For the CDR3, the DNA is TGTGCCAGCAGCTGGGGGGCTAGCGGGACTTACGAGCAGTACTTC.

V usage is TRBV19 and J usage is TRBJ1-1; possible D gene TRBD1, 6 bases. Germline CDR1 reads LNHDA; CDR2 reads SQIVND (reference sequence). The CDR3 sequence is 14 residues long. V lost 6 bases, J lost 0 bases, and 11 bases lay in between. CDR3 protein: CASSLQGMNTEAFF. The CDR3 bases are TGTGCCAGTAGCCTACAGGGCATGAACACTGAAGCTTTCTTT.

The rearrangement joins TRBV6-5 to TRBJ2-2, with a tentative D call TRBD1 (5 bases). V was pared by 10 bases and J by 5 bases, with 14 bases between. Germline V gene lookup returns CDR1 MNHEY and CDR2 SVGAGI. The CDR3 runs to 13 residues. For the CDR3, the DNA is TGTGCCACCCAAACAGGTTGGACCGGGGAGCTGTTTTTT. It translates to CATQTGWTGELFF.

This clone is a singleton in its sample. The rearrangement uses TRBV7-9 and TRBJ2-7, with a possible D match to TRBD1 (5 bases). CDR3 length: 13 amino acids. Germline CDR1 reads SEHNR; CDR2 reads FQNEAQ (reference sequence). Trimming took 5 bases from V and 7 from J, leaving 15 bases between them. Here the CDR3 reads CASSLEGVGEQYF. For the CDR3, the DNA is TGTGCCAGCAGCCTCGAAGGGGTAGGGGAGCAGTACTTC. Complete variable domain (other parts from reference TRBV7-9 and TRBJ2-7): DTGVSQNPRHKITKRGQNVTFRCDPISEHNRLYWYRQTLGQGPEFLTYFQNEAQLEKSRLLSDRFSAERPKGSFSTLEIQRTEQGDSAMYLCASSLEGVGEQYFGPGTRLTVT.

This rearrangement joins TRBV11-3 to TRBJ2-7, with 8 bases matching TRBD1. V shed 3 bases and J 6 bases; nucleotides not matched to a gene: 10. The CDR3 extends over 15 amino acids. CDR1 and CDR2 (germline): SGHNT, YENEEA. The CDR3, as DNA: TGTGCCAGCAGCTTTATCAGGGGGCGCGATGGCGAGCAGTACTTC. Translation: CASSFIRGRDGEQYF.

V usage is TRBV7-3 and J usage is TRBJ2-1; tentatively, D is TRBD2 (5 bases). Germline loops: CDR1 SGHTA, CDR2 FQGTGA. V was clipped by 2 bases and J by 5 bases, with 10 bases between them. The CDR3 runs 14 residues. The CDR3 DNA reads TGTGCCAGCAGCTTAGGCGGACTCAACAATGAGCAGTTCTTC. This translates into CASSLGGLNNEQFF.

This rearrangement joins TRBV9 to TRBJ2-1; weak D call: TRBD2 (6 bases). CDR1 and CDR2 from the germline V gene are SGDLS and YYNGEE. The CDR3 has 15 amino acids. The V and J ends lost 2 bases and 4 bases respectively, with 13 bases between them. CDR3 sequence (DNA): TGTGCCAGCAGCGTTAGTAGTAGCGGTTACAATGAGCAGTTCTTC. This sequence encodes CASSVSSSGYNEQFF.

The chain couples TRBV11-2 to TRBJ2-2; D remains unclear. V lost 1 base and J lost 2, with 5 bases in between. This CDR3 region has 14 residues. The germline V gene encodes CDR1 SGHAT and CDR2 FQNNGV. CDR3 protein: CASSLVLNTGELFF. DNA for the CDR3: TGTGCCAGCAGCTTAGTCCTCAACACCGGGGAGCTGTTTTTT.

This clone has a single count. V gene TRBV7-9 combines with J gene TRBJ1-5; D remains ambiguous. This CDR3 has 14 amino acids. Germline V gene sequence: CDR1 SEHNR, CDR2 FQNEAQ (reference sequence). The V gene lost 5 bases and the J gene lost 1 base, with 9 bases spanning the gap. The CDR3 DNA reads as TGTGCCAGCAGCCTAAGAGAGAGCAATCAGCCCCAGCATTTT. It is translated as CASSLRESNQPQHF.

This clone appeared a few times. The genes are TRBV28 and TRBJ2-5; D remains ambiguous. Germline CDR1 MDHEN, CDR2 SYDVKM. Deletions cut 8 bases from V and 5 bases from J, with 9 bases between. This CDR3 spans 11 amino acids. The CDR3 DNA follows: TGTGCCAGCGGGCTAAGGGAGACCCAGTACTTC. This encodes CASGLRETQYF.

V and J are TRBV6-1 and TRBJ2-3, with 10 bases fitting TRBD2. Germline values: CDR1 MNHNS, CDR2 SASEGT. The CDR3 covers 19 residues. Unmatched junction bases numbered 14, after V lost 2 bases and J lost 3 bases. For the CDR3, the DNA is TGTGCCAGCAGTGAAAGGCTAGCGGGAGCTAACCCTAATACAGATACGCAGTATTTT. Protein sequence: CASSERLAGANPNTDTQYF.

This sequence joins TRBV19 and TRBJ1-6, with no clear D. This CDR3 has 15 residues. Per germline, CDR1 LNHDA and CDR2 SQIVND (reference sequence). The V end lost 7 bases, the J end lost 1 base, and 11 bases lay between the germline ends. CDR3 region: CASNSDGSYNSPLHF. CDR3 sequence (DNA): TGTGCCAGTAATTCCGACGGGTCCTATAATTCACCCCTCCACTTT.

This chain joins TRBV18 and TRBJ2-2, with D unclear. CDR3 length: 16 residues. Germline V gene sequence: CDR1 KGHSH, CDR2 LQKENI. Trimming left V 0 bases short and J 4 bases short, with 12 bases between. CDR3 sequence (DNA): TGTGCCAGCTCACCACCGGCAGGCTACTCCACCGGGGAGCTGTTTTTT. It encodes CASSPPAGYSTGELFF.

V is TRBV11-2 and J is TRBJ2-7; maybe TRBD1 (5 bases). Germline lookup yields CDR1 SGHAT and CDR2 FQNNGV. The CDR3 extends over 15 amino acids. V was trimmed by 4 bases and J by 0 bases, leaving 13 bases between them. CDR3 sequence reads: CASSSRESPSYEQYF. The CDR3 DNA is TGTGCCAGCAGCTCCAGGGAAAGTCCCTCCTACGAGCAGTACTTC.

This rearrangement joins TRBV28 to TRBJ2-7; TRBD1 agrees at 7 bases. Per germline, CDR1 MDHEN and CDR2 SYDVKM. The CDR3 extends over 14 amino acids. V gave up 6 bases and J gave up 2 bases; unmatched junction bases: 7. This CDR3 reads CASSSGTAAYEQYF. The DNA of the CDR3 is TGTGCCAGCAGCTCCGGGACAGCTGCCTACGAGCAGTACTTC.

The chain recombines TRBV6-6 with TRBJ1-1; no firm D call. This CDR3 is 14 amino acids long. Germline CDR1 MNHNY, CDR2 SVGAGI (reference sequence). The V and J ends lost 7 bases and 3 bases respectively, with 15 bases between them. CDR3 nucleotide sequence: TGTGCCAGCAAAAATGGGCAGATCCACACTGAAGCTTTCTTT. This gives the protein CASKNGQIHTEAFF.

The V and J genes are TRBV7-2 and TRBJ2-5; the match to TRBD1 covers 8 bases. V trimming: 1 base; J trimming: 6 bases; junction bases outside the gene matches: 7. The CDR3 loop spans 15 amino acids. Germline-derived CDR1 and CDR2 are SGHTA and FQGNSA. Written as DNA, the CDR3 is TGTGCCAGCAGCTTAGATGCAGGGGGCGCGAAGACCCAGTACTTC. This gives the protein CASSLDAGGAKTQYF.